This TCR beta chain was observed in a study of metastatic and nonmetastatic thyroid tumors. Study in general: Comparison of repertoires was carried out across blood and tumor or nodule tissue from malignant and benign thyroid patients. Study-wide results and limits: The reported finding was significantly higher TCR beta diversity in malignant thyroid tumors relative to benign nodules, in blood and tumor.

All patients were untreated before thyroid surgery. Original analysis: The distant-metastasis classifier for papillary thyroid cancer was built from CDR3 differences across clinicopathological groups. With MiXCR, TCRdb called clones anew from the PCR reads. V and J calls and clone size were set by TCRdb, not the authors. The sample shows 30,000 to 50,000 clones, approximately 15% of them seen only once. This CDR3 contains 16 residues. Trimming left V 3 bases short and J 2 bases short, with 14 bases between. In this sample, this clone turned up many times. Its antigen is not identified. The chain uses TRBV12-3 or TRBV12-4 and TRBJ1-3; D gene uncertain. The clonotype comes from a female donor with papillary thyroid cancer or a benign thyroid nodule (not recorded which). Some clones in this sample may be carry-over from other donors' samples. Sequenced material: blood. CDR3 amino acids: CASSFISGVTGNTIYF. The DNA of the CDR3 is TGTGCCAGCAGTTTCATATCCGGGGTGACTGGAAACACCATATATTTT.